This T cell receptor (beta chain) is drawn from a study of identical twins. Germline V gene data show CDR1 as SGHRS and CDR2 as YFSETQ. V dropped 4 bases and J dropped 3 bases, with 14 bases sitting between them. The CDR3 contains 14 residues. Findings of the study overall: Beta clonotypes that were abundant in cord blood contained fewer insertions, a pattern absent from memory repertoires.

This clonotype was recorded at least ten times. Its specificity is not known. One entry per CDR3 protein, called by TCRdb with MiXCR from the 5' RACE reads. The sample carries roughly 250,000 distinct CDR3 sequences, more than 12% recorded once. The sequence was obtained from a young woman in good health. The source material was memory (CD45RO+) T cells sorted from blood. V gene TRBV5-1 combines with J gene TRBJ2-7; D call uncertain. CDR3 DNA: TGCGCCAGCAGCCCGGCCCCTCCCAGCTACGAGCAGTACTTC. Amino acid sequence: CASSPAPPSYEQYF. Combining the CDR3 with reference TRBV5-1 and TRBJ2-7 gives the whole variable domain KAGVTQTPRYLIKTRGQQVTLSCSPISGHRSVSWYQQTPGQGLQFLFEYFSETQRNKGNFPGRFSGRQFSNSRSEMNVSTLELGDSALYLCASSPAPPSYEQYFGPGTRLTVT.